The sequence of this T cell receptor beta chain was determined in a study of chemoradiotherapy in HPV16-positive cancers. Study observations and caveats: Non-HPV-specific T cells did not expand in tumors during treatment, whereas candidate HPV-specific clones and E7-related motifs did. Functional assays defining HPV-specific T cells used only two HPV16-positive patients.

Clones were sequenced by immunoSEQ multiplex PCR, and TCRdb holds only the in-frame ones, with some missing. The sample lists under 3,000 clones, around 80% occurring once. Concerning this clone: No antigen is known for it.

CDR1 is LGHNA and CDR2 is YNFKEQ in the germline V gene. This CDR3 region has 18 residues. Unmatched junction bases numbered 8, after V lost 1 base and J lost 3 bases. The receptor's source is a human donor with HPV-associated anogenital cancer. V gene TRBV4-2 combines with J gene TRBJ2-2; TRBD2 matches 10 bases. The sequences come from tumor tissue, collected from a patient who underwent chemoradiotherapy. CDR3 nucleotides: TGTGCCAGCAGCCAAGTCGATTCTAGCGGGAGACACACCGGGGAGCTGTTTTTT. Its translation is CASSQVDSSGRHTGELFF.